Each of the 29 T cell receptor beta chains below was sequenced from the same sample in a study of cytomegalovirus exposure and HLA in healthy donors (TCRdb year 2017). The library was generated by the immunoSEQ multiplex PCR assay. The multiplex PCR relied on a mix of 60 forward primers for TCR Vbeta segments and 13 reverse primers for TCR Jbeta segments. TCRdb carries this immuneACCESS record with in-frame sequences only. Its versions omit some clonotypes, under half of them owing to an unresolved V gene in the studies checked, with the rest unexplained. Counted in this sample were fewer than 300,000 clones; under 90% of them appeared once. About 0.28% of the sample rests with the top ten. Sample: PBMCs. These TCRs come from a girl aged 2 to 9 in good health and CMV-seronegative.

The CDR3 protein is CASSLAWGQGGAKNIQYF. Here the CDR3 DNA reads TGTGCCAGCAGCTTGGCCTGGGGACAGGGTGGAGCCAAAAACATTCAGTACTTC. The chain employs TRBV5-6 and TRBJ2-4, with 9 bases identical to TRBD1. The junction had 7 bases not matched to a gene; V was cut back by 0 bases and J by 0 bases. The length of the CDR3 is 18 residues. Germline CDR1 reads SGHDT; CDR2 reads YYEEEE.

V gene TRBV19 combines with J gene TRBJ2-5, with TRBD1 as a possible D gene (6 bases). V was clipped by 8 bases and J by 5 bases, with 15 bases between them. Per the germline V gene, CDR1 is LNHDA and CDR2 is SQIVND (reference sequence). CDR3 length: 13 residues. The CDR3: CASDQGSRETQYF. The CDR3 DNA reads TGTGCCAGTGATCAGGGGTCCCGGGAGACCCAGTACTTC.

This clone has only a few counts. J is TRBJ1-1 and V is TRBV19; no reliable D call. V was shortened by 7 bases and J by 4 bases, with 10 bases between the two germline ends. The germline V gene encodes CDR1 LNHDA and CDR2 SQIVND (reference sequence). This CDR3 is 12 amino acids long. CDR3: CASKELSTEAFF. CDR3 sequence (DNA): TGTGCCAGTAAGGAGTTGAGCACTGAAGCTTTCTTT.

The chain uses TRBV29-1 and TRBJ2-2, with D perhaps TRBD2 (6 bases). Germline values: CDR1 SQVTM, CDR2 ANQGSEA. The CDR3 is 12 amino acids. V lost 7 bases to trimming and J lost 6 bases, with 12 bases between them. As DNA, the CDR3 is TGCAGCGCTGAGCGGGCCTCCGGGGAGCTGTTTTTT. Translation: CSAERASGELFF.

This rearrangement joins TRBV6-5 to TRBJ2-2, with D unclear. Trimming took 5 bases from V and 7 from J, leaving 11 bases between them. Looked up from germline, CDR1 is MNHEY and CDR2 is SVGAGI. The CDR3 length is 13 residues. CDR3 loop: CASSQPGGGELFF. Here the CDR3 DNA reads TGTGCCAGCAGTCAACCGGGTGGCGGGGAGCTGTTTTTT.

V gene TRBV25-1 combines with J gene TRBJ2-2; 7 nucleotides match TRBD1. The junction had 6 bases not matched to a gene; V was cut back by 4 bases and J by 4 bases. The CDR3 consists of 15 residues. Germline V gives CDR1 MGHDK, CDR2 SYGVNS. CDR3 bases: TGTGCCAGCAGTGTAACAGGGGCCCCCACCGGGGAGCTGTTTTTT. Translating gives CASSVTGAPTGELFF.

The rearrangement uses TRBV28 and TRBJ2-7; 7 bases match TRBD1. The CDR3 contains 14 residues. Unmatched junction bases numbered 4, after V lost 4 bases and J lost 1 base. The germline V gene encodes CDR1 MDHEN and CDR2 SYDVKM. Here the CDR3 DNA reads TGTGCCAGCAGTTCTGGGACAGCTTCCTACGAGCAGTACTTC. Its protein is CASSSGTASYEQYF.

V usage is TRBV6-6 and J usage is TRBJ2-2, with 7 positions matching TRBD1. Germline V gene sequence: CDR1 MNHNY, CDR2 SVGAGI (reference sequence). The junction had 10 bases not matched to a gene; V was cut back by 7 bases and J by 5 bases. The CDR3 length is 15 residues. Written as DNA, the CDR3 is TGTGCCAGCACTAGCCGCAGGGGGTTAACCGGGGAGCTGTTTTTT. This codes for CASTSRRGLTGELFF.

This clone was detected once. The germline gene is not matched at one end of the junction; a read error may be the cause. The J gene is TRBJ2-7, the V gene TRBV2, with D maybe TRBD2 (7 bases). CDR3 length: 15 amino acids. CDR1 and CDR2 (germline): SNHLY, FYNNEI. CDR3 residues: CASGEGGGRRTEQYF. In DNA, the CDR3 is TGTGCCAGCGGTGAGGGGGGCGGGAGAAGGACCGAGCAGTACTTC.

The rearrangement links TRBV11-2 to TRBJ2-1, with 10 bases matching TRBD2. Germline CDR1 and CDR2: SGHAT and FQNNGV. The CDR3 is made up of 15 amino acids. The junction had 12 bases not matched to a gene; V was cut back by 1 base and J by 15 bases. In DNA form, the CDR3 reads TGTGCCAGCAGCTTAGGGCTGGGTCTAGCGGGAGCCCTGTTCTTC. Residues: CASSLGLGLAGALFF.

The sample holds one count of this clone. The chain links TRBV5-5 to TRBJ2-1; 7 bases align to TRBD1. The CDR3 is made up of 17 amino acids. Germline CDR1 reads SGHKS; CDR2 reads YYEKEE (reference sequence). V was pared by 4 bases and J by 3 bases, with 13 bases of the junction left unmatched. The DNA of the CDR3 is TGTGCCAGCAGCGATAGACAGGGACCGCTCCACTACAATGAGCAGTTCTTC. It specifies CASSDRQGPLHYNEQFF.

The table lists this clone with a few counts. The J gene is TRBJ2-3, the V gene TRBV6-5; D remains ambiguous. Germline loops: CDR1 MNHEY, CDR2 SVGAGI. CDR3 length equals 13 residues. V lost 7 bases, J lost 6 bases, and 14 bases lay in between. The CDR3 is CASNPEEGDTQYF. DNA for the CDR3: TGTGCCAGCAACCCAGAGGAAGGCGATACGCAGTATTTT.

Here the CDR3 reads CASSEGQGVNTEAFF. CDR3 sequence (DNA): TGTGCCAGTAGTGAGGGACAGGGAGTGAACACTGAAGCTTTCTTT. The gene calls are TRBV19 and TRBJ1-1; 9 nucleotides line up with TRBD1. V trimming: 5 bases; J trimming: 0 bases; junction bases outside the gene matches: 4. There are 15 residues in the CDR3. The V gene's germline CDR1 is LNHDA and CDR2 SQIVND (reference sequence).

This clone has only a few counts. The genes are TRBV27 and TRBJ1-2, with 9 bases lining up with TRBD1. Trimming at V came to 8 bases and at J to 8 bases, leaving 9 bases not matched to a gene. Germline-derived CDR1 and CDR2 are MNHEY and SMNVEV (reference sequence). The CDR3 is 13 residues long. The CDR3 bases are TGTGCCAGCTTGCGGGACAGGGTGGAGGGCTACACCTTC. Residues: CASLRDRVEGYTF.

This chain links TRBV7-8 with TRBJ2-7; TRBD1 matches 9 bases. From germline, CDR1 is SGHVS and CDR2 FQNEAQ. This CDR3 is 16 amino acids long. V shed 0 bases and J 2 bases; nucleotides not matched to a gene: 5. The CDR3 protein is CASSLAGTGNTYEQYF. The CDR3 bases are TGTGCCAGCAGCTTAGCCGGGACAGGGAACACCTACGAGCAGTACTTC.

This sequence joins TRBV28 and TRBJ1-2; maybe TRBD1 (5 bases). Looked up from germline, CDR1 is MDHEN and CDR2 is SYDVKM. The CDR3 runs to 14 residues. The V and J ends lost 5 bases and 4 bases respectively, with 14 bases between them. The DNA of the CDR3 is TGTGCCAGCAGTACCCAGACAGACGGCTATGGCTACACCTTC. Encoded protein: CASSTQTDGYGYTF.

The chain links TRBV2 to TRBJ1-2; 7 nucleotides match TRBD1. Germline V gives CDR1 SNHLY, CDR2 FYNNEI. This CDR3 region has 14 residues. V was clipped by 2 bases and J by 5 bases; unmatched bases: 5. CDR3 residues: CASSEFGGQYGYTF. The CDR3 DNA is TGTGCCAGCAGTGAATTTGGGGGACAGTATGGCTACACCTTC.

The chain combines TRBV28 with TRBJ2-1; D is uncertain. Looked up from germline, CDR1 is MDHEN and CDR2 is SYDVKM. This CDR3 is built from 18 residues. Trimming pared 3 bases from V and 4 bases from J, leaving 22 bases between. In DNA, the CDR3 is TGTGCCAGCAGTTTTTGCCAGGTCAACAACCCCTTTTACAATGAGCAGTTCTTC. It is translated as CASSFCQVNNPFYNEQFF.

V usage is TRBV7-8 and J usage is TRBJ2-1; tentatively, D is TRBD1 (6 bases). Germline V lookup: CDR1 SGHVS, CDR2 FQNEAQ. The V end was cut by 1 base, the J end by 10 bases, with 17 bases between. The CDR3 is 15 amino acids. The CDR3 loop reads CASSLEARTAREQFF. CDR3 nucleotide sequence: TGTGCCAGCAGCTTAGAGGCTAGGACAGCAAGAGAGCAGTTCTTC.

The chain couples TRBV28 to TRBJ1-5, with D uncertain. The CDR3 is 13 residues long. V lost 1 base, J lost 5 bases, and 6 bases lay in between. Germline V gene sequence: CDR1 MDHEN, CDR2 SYDVKM. The CDR3 DNA reads as TGTGCCAGCAGTTTATCTTCCTATCAGCCCCAGCATTTT. Protein product: CASSLSSYQPQHF.

The chain has TRBV4-1 and TRBJ1-1; no definite D call. V was cut by 4 bases and J by 3 bases, with 12 bases left in between. The germline V gene encodes CDR1 MGHRA and CDR2 YSYEKL. The CDR3 loop spans 14 amino acids. The CDR3 region is CASSLTRDHTEAFF. The CDR3 DNA sequence: TGCGCCAGCAGCCTGACCCGGGATCACACTGAAGCTTTCTTT.

The chain employs TRBV19 and TRBJ2-7; 10 bases map to TRBD1. CDR3 size: 13 residues. Germline V lookup: CDR1 LNHDA, CDR2 SQIVND (reference sequence). The junction had 2 bases not matched to a gene; V was cut back by 7 bases and J by 2 bases. CDR3 in amino acids: CASKGTGAYEQYF. The CDR3 coding sequence is TGTGCCAGTAAAGGGACAGGGGCCTACGAGCAGTACTTC.

This chain links TRBV6-1 with TRBJ1-2; 8 bases match TRBD1. This CDR3 contains 16 residues. Looked up from germline, CDR1 is MNHNS and CDR2 is SASEGT. Losses at the gene ends were 1 base for V and 8 bases for J; bases not matched to a gene: 12. The CDR3 loop is CASSEDRGRVTSGYTF. The CDR3 DNA follows: TGTGCCAGCAGTGAAGACAGGGGGAGAGTAACAAGCGGCTACACCTTC.

CDR3 in amino acids: CASSYGQSYNEQFF. The CDR3 DNA sequence: TGTGCCAGCAGTTACGGACAGAGCTACAATGAGCAGTTCTTC. The chain uses TRBV6-6 and TRBJ2-1; the D gene is possibly TRBD1 (6 bases). Germline CDR1 MNHNY, CDR2 SVGAGI (reference sequence). The ends were cut back, 2 bases at V and 3 bases at J, with 8 bases in the middle. This CDR3 region has 14 residues.

This clone was seen a single time. This rearrangement joins TRBV5-1 to TRBJ1-4, with D hard to call. The CDR3 is made up of 14 amino acids. Trimming took off 2 bases at V and 3 bases at J, with 8 bases between the two ends. Per germline, CDR1 SGHRS and CDR2 YFSETQ. CDR3 in amino acids: CASSLRGPNEKLFF. As DNA, the CDR3 is TGCGCCAGCAGCTTAAGAGGGCCTAATGAAAAACTGTTTTTT.

The rearrangement joins TRBV28 to TRBJ1-5; D gene uncertain. The CDR3 contains 13 residues. CDR1 and CDR2 from the germline V gene are MDHEN and SYDVKM. V lost 3 bases and J 2 bases, leaving 5 bases between the germline ends. The CDR3 loop reads CASSLLGNQPQHF. CDR3 sequence (DNA): TGTGCCAGCAGTTTGTTAGGCAATCAGCCCCAGCATTTT.

V and J are TRBV5-4 and TRBJ2-7; 8 nucleotides agree with TRBD1. This CDR3 comprises 15 residues. Germline V gene data show CDR1 as SGHNT and CDR2 as YYREEE (reference sequence). J was trimmed by 0 bases and V by 0 bases; bases with no gene match: 2. The CDR3 DNA reads TGTGCCAGCAGCTTGGGGACAGGGCTCTCCTACGAGCAGTACTTC. Translated, it gives CASSLGTGLSYEQYF.

This sequence joins TRBV4-1 and TRBJ2-5; no definite D call. With 0 bases removed from V and 0 bases from J, the gap between germline ends came to 5 bases. The CDR3 runs 14 residues. CDR1 and CDR2 from the germline V gene are MGHRA and YSYEKL. For the CDR3, the DNA is TGCGCCAGCAGCCAAGAACTAAACCAAGAGACCCAGTACTTC. As protein: CASSQELNQETQYF.

This clone was seen more than once but under ten times. This sequence joins TRBV11-2 and TRBJ1-5; 9 bases fit TRBD1. Germline CDR1 is SGHAT and CDR2 is FQNNGV. Trimming at V came to 6 bases and at J to 7 bases, leaving 16 bases not matched to a gene. CDR3 length: 17 residues. The CDR3 spells CASRAKTGTGLYQPQHF. In nucleotides, the CDR3 is TGTGCCAGCAGGGCTAAAACCGGGACAGGGTTGTACCAGCCCCAGCATTTT.